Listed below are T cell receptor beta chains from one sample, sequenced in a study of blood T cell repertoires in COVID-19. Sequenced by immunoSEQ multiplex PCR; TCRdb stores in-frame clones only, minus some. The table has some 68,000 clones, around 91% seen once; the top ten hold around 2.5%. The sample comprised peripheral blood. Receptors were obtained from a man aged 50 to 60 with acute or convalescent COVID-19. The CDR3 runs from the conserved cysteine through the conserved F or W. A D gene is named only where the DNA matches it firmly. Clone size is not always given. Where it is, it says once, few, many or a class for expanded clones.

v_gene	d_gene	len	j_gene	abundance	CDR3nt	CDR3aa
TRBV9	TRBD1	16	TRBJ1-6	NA	TGTGCCAGCAGCGCTAGAGAGGGGGCGGATAATTCACCCCTCCACTTT	CASSAREGADNSPLHF
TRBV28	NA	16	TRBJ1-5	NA	TGTGCCAGCAGTTTATCACAAAAAAATAGCAATCAGCCCCAGCATTTT	CASSLSQKNSNQPQHF
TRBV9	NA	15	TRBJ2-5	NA	TGTGCCAGCACCGCGGGACAGTTGTACCAAGAGACCCAGTACTTC	CASTAGQLYQETQYF
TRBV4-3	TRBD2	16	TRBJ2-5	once	TGCGCCAGCAGCCAAGATCGGGGGGGCGGCCAAGAGACCCAGTACTTC	CASSQDRGGGQETQYF
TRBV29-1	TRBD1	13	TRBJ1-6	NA	TGCAGCGTTCGACAGGGGTCCAATTCACCCCTCCACTTT	CSVRQGSNSPLHF
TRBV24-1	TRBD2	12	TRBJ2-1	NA	TGTGCCACCAGTGACGACGCGGGAGGGCAGTTCTTC	CATSDDAGGQFF
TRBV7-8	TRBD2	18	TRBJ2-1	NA	TGTGCCAGCAGCTTAAGGCTAGCGGGAGTAACAAACTACAATGAGCAGTTCTTC	CASSLRLAGVTNYNEQFF
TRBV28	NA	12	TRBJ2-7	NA	TGTGCCAGCAGTGTCGGTACCTACGAGCAGTACTTC	CASSVGTYEQYF
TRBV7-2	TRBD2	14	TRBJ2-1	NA	TGTGCCAGCAGCTCCCAGGGAGGGTCCAATGAGCAGTTCTTC	CASSSQGGSNEQFF
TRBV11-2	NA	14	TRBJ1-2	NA	TGTGCCAGCAGCTTAGATCTTACAGCCTATGGCTACACCTTC	CASSLDLTAYGYTF
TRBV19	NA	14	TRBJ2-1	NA	TGTGCCAGTAGCCCCTGGGGCGCGGAGAATGAGCAGTTCTTC	CASSPWGAENEQFF
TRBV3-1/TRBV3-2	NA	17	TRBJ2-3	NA	TGTGCCAGCAGCCAACCCCTAGGCGGAGCGGATACAGATACGCAGTATTTT	CASSQPLGGADTDTQYF
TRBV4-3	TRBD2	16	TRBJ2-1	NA	TGCGCCAGCAGCCAAGTGCTAGCGGCGGACTCTAATGAGCAGTTCTTC	CASSQVLAADSNEQFF
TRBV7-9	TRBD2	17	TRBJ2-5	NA	TGTGCCAGCAGCTTACCGGGACTAGCGGGACCGAAAGAGACCCAGTACTTC	CASSLPGLAGPKETQYF
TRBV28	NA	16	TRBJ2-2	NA	TGTGCCAGCAGTTTATGGACAGTTACGAACACCGGGGAGCTGTTTTTT	CASSLWTVTNTGELFF
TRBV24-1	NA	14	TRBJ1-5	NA	TGTGCCACCAGTGGAGAAGGGGGCAATCAGCCCCAGCATTTT	CATSGEGGNQPQHF
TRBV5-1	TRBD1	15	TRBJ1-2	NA	TGCGCCAGCAGCGGCGGGACAGGGGGCAACTATGGCTACACCTTC	CASSGGTGGNYGYTF
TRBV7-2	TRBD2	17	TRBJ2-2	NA	TGTGCCAGCAGCTTAGCTCTAGCGGGAGTCGACACCGGGGAGCTGTTTTTT	CASSLALAGVDTGELFF
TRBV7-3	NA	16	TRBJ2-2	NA	TGTGCCAGCAGCCCTCAGCCAGGGGAGAACACCGGGGAGCTGTTTTTT	CASSPQPGENTGELFF
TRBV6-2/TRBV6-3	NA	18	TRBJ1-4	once	TGTGCCAGCAGTTCGCCGACCCGGGGGTCCTCAACTAATGAAAAACTGTTTTTT	CASSSPTRGSSTNEKLFF
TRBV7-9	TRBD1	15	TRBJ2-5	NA	TGTGCCAGCAGCTCCCGGACAGGTACACAAGAGACCCAGTACTTC	CASSSRTGTQETQYF
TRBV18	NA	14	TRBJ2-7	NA	TGTGCCAGCTCACCACCGGACAGTTCGTTCGAGCAGTACTTC	CASSPPDSSFEQYF
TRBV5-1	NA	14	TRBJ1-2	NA	TGCGCCAGCAGCTTGGGCGGAGGGAGCTATGGCTACACCTTC	CASSLGGGSYGYTF
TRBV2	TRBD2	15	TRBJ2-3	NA	TGTGCCAGCAGCGCCAGACTAGCGGGAGCCCGTACGCAGTATTTT	CASSARLAGARTQYF
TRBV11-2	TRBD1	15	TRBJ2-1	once	TGTGCCAGCAGCGCGAGGGACAGGGGGAACAATGAGCAGTTCTTC	CASSARDRGNNEQFF
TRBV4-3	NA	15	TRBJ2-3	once	TGCGCCAGCAGCGAAAAGGGGGATCTTACAGATACGCAGTATTTT	CASSEKGDLTDTQYF
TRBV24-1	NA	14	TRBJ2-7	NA	TGTGCCCCCAGGAAGGGGGTGCGTCCCTACGAGCAGTACTTC	CAPRKGVRPYEQYF
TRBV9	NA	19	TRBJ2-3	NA	TGTGCCAGCAGCGTATATGGGGACAAAGGTCCTCTAAGCACAGATACGCAGTATTTT	CASSVYGDKGPLSTDTQYF
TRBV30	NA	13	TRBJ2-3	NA	TGTGCCTGGAGTAGGGGGAGCACAGATACGCAGTATTTT	CAWSRGSTDTQYF